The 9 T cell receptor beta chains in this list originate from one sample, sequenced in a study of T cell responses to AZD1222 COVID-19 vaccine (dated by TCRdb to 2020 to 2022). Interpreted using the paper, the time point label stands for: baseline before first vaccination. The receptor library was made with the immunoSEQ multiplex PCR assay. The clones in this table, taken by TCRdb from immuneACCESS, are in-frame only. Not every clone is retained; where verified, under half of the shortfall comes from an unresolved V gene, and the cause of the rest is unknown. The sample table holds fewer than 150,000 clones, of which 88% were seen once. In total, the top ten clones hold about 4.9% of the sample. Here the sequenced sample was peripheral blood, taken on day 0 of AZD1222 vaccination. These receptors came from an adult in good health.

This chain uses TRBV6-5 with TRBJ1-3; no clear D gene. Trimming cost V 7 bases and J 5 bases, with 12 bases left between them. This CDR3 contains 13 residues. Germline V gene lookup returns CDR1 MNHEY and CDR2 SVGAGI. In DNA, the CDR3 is TGTGCCAGCATCCACCAGGAACGAAACACCATATATTTT. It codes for CASIHQERNTIYF.

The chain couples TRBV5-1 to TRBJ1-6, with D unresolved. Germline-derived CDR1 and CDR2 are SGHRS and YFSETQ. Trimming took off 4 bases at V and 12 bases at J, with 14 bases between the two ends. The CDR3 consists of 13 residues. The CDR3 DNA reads TGCGCCAGCAGCCCCGATCAAGGTGGACCCCTCCACTTT. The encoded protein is CASSPDQGGPLHF.

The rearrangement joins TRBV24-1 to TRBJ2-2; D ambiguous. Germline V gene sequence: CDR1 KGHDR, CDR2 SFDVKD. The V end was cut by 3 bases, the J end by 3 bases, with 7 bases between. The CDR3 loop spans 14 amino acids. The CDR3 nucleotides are TGTGCCACCAGTGATCCCCCAGACACCGGGGAGCTGTTTTTT. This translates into CATSDPPDTGELFF.

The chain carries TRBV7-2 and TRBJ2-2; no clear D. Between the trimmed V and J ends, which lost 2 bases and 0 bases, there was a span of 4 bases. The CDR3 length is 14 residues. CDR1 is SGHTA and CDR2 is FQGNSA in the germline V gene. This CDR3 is CASSLIPNTGELFF. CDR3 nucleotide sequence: TGTGCCAGCAGCTTAATCCCGAACACCGGGGAGCTGTTTTTT.

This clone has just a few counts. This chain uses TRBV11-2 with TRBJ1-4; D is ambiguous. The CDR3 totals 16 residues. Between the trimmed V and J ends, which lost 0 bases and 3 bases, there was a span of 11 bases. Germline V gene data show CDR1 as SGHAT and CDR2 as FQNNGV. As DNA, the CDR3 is TGTGCCAGCAGCTTAGAATTAGCCCTACCTAATGAAAAACTGTTTTTT. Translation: CASSLELALPNEKLFF.

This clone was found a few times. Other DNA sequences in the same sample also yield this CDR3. The CDR3 is CASSIGGSNTEAFF. The CDR3 coding sequence is TGTGCCAGTAGTATAGGAGGGTCGAACACTGAAGCTTTCTTT. J is TRBJ1-1 and V is TRBV19, with no clear D. CDR1 is LNHDA, CDR2 SQIVND, per germline (reference sequence). The V end was cut by 1 base, the J end by 1 base, with 7 bases between. The CDR3 is made up of 14 amino acids.

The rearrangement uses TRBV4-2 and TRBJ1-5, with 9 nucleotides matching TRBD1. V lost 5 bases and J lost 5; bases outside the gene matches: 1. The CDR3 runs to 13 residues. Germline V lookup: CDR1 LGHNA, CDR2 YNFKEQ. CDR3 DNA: TGTGCCAGCAGCGACAGGGGGGATCAGCCCCAGCATTTT. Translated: CASSDRGDQPQHF.

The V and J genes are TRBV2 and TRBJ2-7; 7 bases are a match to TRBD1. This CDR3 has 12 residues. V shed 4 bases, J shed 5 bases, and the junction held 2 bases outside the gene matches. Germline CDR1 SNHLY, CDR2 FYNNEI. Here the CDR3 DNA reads TGTGCCAGCAGTGGACAGGGAGACGAGCAGTACTTC. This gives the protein CASSGQGDEQYF.

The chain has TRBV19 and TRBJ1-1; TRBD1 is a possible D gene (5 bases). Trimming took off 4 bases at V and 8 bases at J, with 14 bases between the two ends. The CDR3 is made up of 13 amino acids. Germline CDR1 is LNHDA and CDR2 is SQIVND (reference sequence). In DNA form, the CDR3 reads TGTGCCAGTAGTACCCGGGACGGATCAGAAGCTTTCTTT. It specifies CASSTRDGSEAFF.